The 10 T cell receptor beta chains in this list originate from one sample, sequenced in a study of blood T cell repertoires in COVID-19. Libraries were prepared by immunoSEQ multiplex PCR; TCRdb keeps only in-frame clonotypes and omits some of them. The sample lists hundreds of thousands of clones, roughly 90% occurring once. Sequenced input: PBMCs or T cells enriched from blood (not recorded which). These receptors all come from a woman aged 18-29 years who had been exposed to COVID-19.

The chain joins TRBV5-5 to TRBJ2-5; 8 bases fit TRBD1. V dropped 5 bases and J dropped 2; count of bases not matched to a gene: 11. Germline V gene sequence: CDR1 SGHKS, CDR2 YYEKEE (reference sequence). This CDR3 has 16 amino acids. The CDR3: CASSFSGTGPQETQYF. The CDR3 DNA sequence: TGTGCCAGCAGTTTTTCCGGGACAGGCCCACAAGAGACCCAGTACTTC.

The genes are TRBV28 and TRBJ2-1; the match to TRBD1 covers 7 bases. The CDR3 runs to 14 residues. After removal of 11 bases from V and 4 bases from J, the junction contained 11 bases not matched to a gene. Germline values: CDR1 MDHEN, CDR2 SYDVKM. The CDR3 nucleotides are TGTGCCGCCTCCGGGACAGAAGTTTACAATGAGCAGTTCTTC. This codes for CAASGTEVYNEQFF.

DNA for the CDR3: TGTGCCAGCAGTCCACACCTAGGGGACAGGGCAGGCTATGGCTACACCTTC. It specifies CASSPHLGDRAGYGYTF. The rearrangement links TRBV27 to TRBJ1-2, with TRBD1 matching 9 bases. Germline V gene sequence: CDR1 MNHEY, CDR2 SMNVEV (reference sequence). V lost 5 bases, J lost 4 bases, and 14 bases stayed unmatched. The CDR3 totals 17 residues.

V gene TRBV6-5 combines with J gene TRBJ2-1; 8 nucleotides align to TRBD2. CDR3 length equals 15 residues. The trim removed 6 bases at V and 0 bases at J, leaving 4 bases unmatched. The germline gives CDR1 MNHEY, CDR2 SVGAGI. CDR3 bases: TGTGCCAGCAGGAAGAGCGGGAGCTCCTACAATGAGCAGTTCTTC. It encodes CASRKSGSSYNEQFF.

The chain combines TRBV28 with TRBJ1-6, with no clear D. Germline V lookup: CDR1 MDHEN, CDR2 SYDVKM. This CDR3 is 15 amino acids long. The ends were cut back, 2 bases at V and 7 bases at J, with 12 bases in the middle. The CDR3 nucleotides read TGTGCCAGCAGTTTAACGGGGATCCCAAATTCACCCCTCCACTTT. Translation gives CASSLTGIPNSPLHF.

The V and J genes are TRBV5-1 and TRBJ2-1, with 11 bases identical to TRBD2. V was pared by 3 bases and J by 5 bases, with 7 bases of the junction left unmatched. The CDR3 contains 16 residues. CDR1 SGHRS and CDR2 YFSETQ come from the germline V gene. This chain's CDR3 is CASSWTLAGGNNEQFF. DNA of the CDR3: TGCGCCAGCAGCTGGACTCTAGCGGGGGGTAACAATGAGCAGTTCTTC.

J is TRBJ1-5 and V is TRBV28; weak D call: TRBD1 (5 bases). This CDR3 has 14 amino acids. Germline V gene lookup returns CDR1 MDHEN and CDR2 SYDVKM. Trimming shortened V by 8 bases and J by 3 bases, and 14 bases separated the two germline ends. The CDR3 loop is CASFRGGYNQPQHF. CDR3 sequence (DNA): TGTGCCAGCTTCCGGGGGGGTTACAATCAGCCCCAGCATTTT.

The chain couples TRBV6-5 to TRBJ2-3; D ambiguous. Germline CDR1 and CDR2: MNHEY and SVGAGI. V lost 6 bases to trimming and J lost 2 bases, with 9 bases between them. The length of the CDR3 is 13 residues. The CDR3 DNA follows: TGTGCCAGCAGCCGCGACTCCACAGATACGCAGTATTTT. Encoded protein: CASSRDSTDTQYF.

V gene TRBV5-1 combines with J gene TRBJ1-6; 7 bases map to TRBD1. The CDR3 spans 14 residues. The V gene's germline CDR1 is SGHRS and CDR2 YFSETQ. After removal of 4 bases from V and 5 bases from J, the junction contained 3 bases not matched to a gene. CDR3 sequence: CASSPDRNNSPLHF. In DNA form, the CDR3 reads TGCGCCAGCAGCCCGGACAGGAATAATTCACCCCTCCACTTT.

As for this clone: Additional DNA sequences in this sample encode the identical CDR3. J is TRBJ1-4 and V is TRBV6-5; perhaps TRBD1 as D (6 bases). This CDR3 has 16 amino acids. Germline-derived CDR1 and CDR2 are MNHEY and SVGAGI. Between the trimmed V and J ends, which lost 3 bases and 2 bases, there was a span of 13 bases. In DNA, the CDR3 is TGTGCCAGCAGTTATACTGGGGGGGGCACTAATGAAAAACTGTTTTTT. Translated: CASSYTGGGTNEKLFF.